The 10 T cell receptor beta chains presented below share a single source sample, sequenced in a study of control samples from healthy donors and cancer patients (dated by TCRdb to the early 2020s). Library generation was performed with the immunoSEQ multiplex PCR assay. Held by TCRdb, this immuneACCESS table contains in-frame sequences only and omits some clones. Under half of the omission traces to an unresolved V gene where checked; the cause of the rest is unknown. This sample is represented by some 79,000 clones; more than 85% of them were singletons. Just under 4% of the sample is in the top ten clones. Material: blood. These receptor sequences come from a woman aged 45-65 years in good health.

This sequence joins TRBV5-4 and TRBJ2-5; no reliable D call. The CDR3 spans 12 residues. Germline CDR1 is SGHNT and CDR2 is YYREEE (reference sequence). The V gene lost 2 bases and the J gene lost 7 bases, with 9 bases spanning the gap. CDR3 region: CASSLPTGTQYF. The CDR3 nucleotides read TGTGCCAGCAGCTTACCTACCGGGACCCAGTACTTC.

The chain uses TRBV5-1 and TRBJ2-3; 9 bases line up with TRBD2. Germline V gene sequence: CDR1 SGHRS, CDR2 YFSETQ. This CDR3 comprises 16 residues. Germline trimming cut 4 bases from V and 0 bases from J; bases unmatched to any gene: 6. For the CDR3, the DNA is TGCGCCAGCAGCCCCGGGACTAGCAGCAGCACAGATACGCAGTATTTT. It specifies CASSPGTSSSTDTQYF.

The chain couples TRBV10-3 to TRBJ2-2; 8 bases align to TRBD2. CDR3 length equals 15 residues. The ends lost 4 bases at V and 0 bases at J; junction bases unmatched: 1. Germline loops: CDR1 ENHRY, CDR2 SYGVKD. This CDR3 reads CAISGSGTNTGELFF. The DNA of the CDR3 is TGTGCCATCAGTGGTAGCGGGACGAACACCGGGGAGCTGTTTTTT.

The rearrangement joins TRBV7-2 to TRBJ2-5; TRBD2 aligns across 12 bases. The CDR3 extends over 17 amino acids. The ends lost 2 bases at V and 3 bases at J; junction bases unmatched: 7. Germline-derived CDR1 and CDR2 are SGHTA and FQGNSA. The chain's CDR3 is CASSLSPSSGREETQYF. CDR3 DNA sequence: TGTGCCAGCAGCTTATCCCCATCTAGCGGGAGGGAAGAGACCCAGTACTTC. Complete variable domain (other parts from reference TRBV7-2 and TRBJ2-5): GAGVSQSPSNKVTEKGKDVELRCDPISGHTALYWYRQSLGQGLEFLIYFQGNSAPDKSGLPSDRFSAERTGGSVSTLTIQRTQQEDSAVYLCASSLSPSSGREETQYFGPGTRLLVL.

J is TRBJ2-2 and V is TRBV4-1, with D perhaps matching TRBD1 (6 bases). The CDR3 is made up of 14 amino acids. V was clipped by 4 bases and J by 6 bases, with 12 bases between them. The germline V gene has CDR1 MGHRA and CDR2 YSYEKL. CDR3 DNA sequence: TGCGCCAGCAGCCCACAGGGATTGCCCGGGGAGCTGTTTTTT. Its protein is CASSPQGLPGELFF.

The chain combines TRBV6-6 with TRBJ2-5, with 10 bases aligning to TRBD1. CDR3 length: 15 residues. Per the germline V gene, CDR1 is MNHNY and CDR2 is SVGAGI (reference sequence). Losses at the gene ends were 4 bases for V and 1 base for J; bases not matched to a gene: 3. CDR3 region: CASSSRTGGQETQYF. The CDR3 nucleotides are TGTGCCAGCAGTTCCCGGACAGGGGGCCAAGAGACCCAGTACTTC.

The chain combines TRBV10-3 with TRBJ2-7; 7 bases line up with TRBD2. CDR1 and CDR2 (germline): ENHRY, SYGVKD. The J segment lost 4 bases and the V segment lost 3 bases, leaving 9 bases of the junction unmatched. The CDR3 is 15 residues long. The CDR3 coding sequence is TGTGCCATCAGTGAAGTGGTGGGACTACAGTACGAGCAGTACTTC. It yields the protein CAISEVVGLQYEQYF.

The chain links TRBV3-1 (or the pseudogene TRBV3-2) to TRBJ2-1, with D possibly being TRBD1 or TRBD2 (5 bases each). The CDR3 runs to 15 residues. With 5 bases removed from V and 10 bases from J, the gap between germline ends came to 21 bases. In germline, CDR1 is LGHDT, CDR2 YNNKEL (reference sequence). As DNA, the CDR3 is TGTGCCAGCAGCTACCGGGACCGAGAGTGGGGGGAGCAGTTCTTC. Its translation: CASSYRDREWGEQFF.

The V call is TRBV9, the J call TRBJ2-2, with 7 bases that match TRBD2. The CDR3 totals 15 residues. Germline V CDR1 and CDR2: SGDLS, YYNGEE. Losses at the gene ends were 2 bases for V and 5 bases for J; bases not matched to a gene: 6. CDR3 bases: TGTGCCAGCAGCGTGGGACTATGGGGAACCGGGGAGCTGTTTTTT. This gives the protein CASSVGLWGTGELFF.

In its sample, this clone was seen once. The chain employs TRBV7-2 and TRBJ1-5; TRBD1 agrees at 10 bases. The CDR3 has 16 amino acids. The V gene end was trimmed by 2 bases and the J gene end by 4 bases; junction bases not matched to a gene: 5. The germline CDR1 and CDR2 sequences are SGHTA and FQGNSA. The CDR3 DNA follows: TGTGCCAGCAGCTTATCTCGGACAGGGGGTAATCAGCCCCAGCATTTT. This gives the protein CASSLSRTGGNQPQHF.